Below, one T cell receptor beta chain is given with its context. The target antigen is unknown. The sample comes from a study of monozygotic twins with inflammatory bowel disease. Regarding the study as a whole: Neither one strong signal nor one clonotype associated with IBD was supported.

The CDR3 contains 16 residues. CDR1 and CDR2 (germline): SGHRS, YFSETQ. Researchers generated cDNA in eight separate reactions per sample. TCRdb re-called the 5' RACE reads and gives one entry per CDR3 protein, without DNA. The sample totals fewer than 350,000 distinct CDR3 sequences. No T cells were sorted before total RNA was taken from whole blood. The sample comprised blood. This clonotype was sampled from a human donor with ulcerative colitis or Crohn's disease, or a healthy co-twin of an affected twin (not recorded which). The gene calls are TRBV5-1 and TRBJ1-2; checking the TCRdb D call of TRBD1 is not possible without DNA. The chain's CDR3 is CASSTLPGQGDYGYTF. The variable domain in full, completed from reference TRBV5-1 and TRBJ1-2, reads KAGVTQTPRYLIKTRGQQVTLSCSPISGHRSVSWYQQTPGQGLQFLFEYFSETQRNKGNFPGRFSGRQFSNSRSEMNVSTLELGDSALYLCASSTLPGQGDYGYTFGSGTRLTVV.